This T cell receptor beta chain was identified during a study of cytomegalovirus exposure and HLA in healthy donors. Findings of the study overall: When analyzed later, a missense DCLRE1C variant was found to be linked to TCR beta V- and J-gene trimming.

The PCR made use of 60 Vbeta and 13 Jbeta primers. Sequencing was performed with immunoSEQ multiplex PCR; in TCRdb, only in-frame clones are kept and a portion is missing. The sample carries approximately 150,000 clones, around 75% recorded once. A note on this clone: Its cognate antigen is unknown. Additional DNA sequences in this sample encode the identical CDR3.

The sample consisted of PBMCs. The TCR sequence derives from a young man in good health and CMV-seropositive.

CDR3 protein: CATRTPELNNEQFF. The CDR3 nucleotides read TGTGCCACCAGAACGCCCGAACTAAACAATGAGCAGTTCTTC. V is TRBV15 and J is TRBJ2-1; unclear D gene. Germline CDR1 LNHNV, CDR2 YYDKDF (reference sequence). V lost 6 bases and J lost 5, with 14 bases in between. The CDR3 spans 14 residues.